These 26 T cell receptor beta chains came from one sample sequenced in a study of CD8 T cells in Susac syndrome (dated by TCRdb to about 2019). Library creation used the immunoSEQ multiplex PCR assay. RNA was extracted with the RNeasy kit and about 0.5 to 1 ug was reverse transcribed using random hexamers. The public reads were reanalyzed by TCRdb: fastp trimming at Q25, MiXCR alignment, in-frame beta chains only. Rows matching on CDR3 protein sequence are summarized as one entry with the most common DNA and genes. For this sample the table gives 200,000 to 250,000 distinct CDR3 sequences, of which around 93% were detected only once. The ten largest clones represent about 0.14% of the sample. The specimen was CD4+ T cells from PBMCs. Source of these receptors: a human donor with Susac syndrome.

CDR3 bases: TGCAGCGCCGAGGAGGGGGCAGGGGACGAGCAGTACTTC. It is translated as CSAEEGAGDEQYF. The chain combines TRBV29-1 with TRBJ2-7; D might be TRBD1 (7 bases). V was shortened by 7 bases and J by 5 bases, with 18 bases between the two germline ends. The CDR3 consists of 13 residues. Germline assignment: CDR1 SQVTM and CDR2 ANQGSEA.

The chain is built from TRBV6-5 and TRBJ1-2; 9 bases are shared with TRBD1. Germline assignment: CDR1 MNHEY and CDR2 SVGAGI. V lost 4 bases and J lost 5; bases outside the gene matches: 11. The CDR3 loop spans 16 amino acids. CDR3 DNA: TGTGCCAGCAGTTCCCCCGGGACAGGGCCCTCTTATGGCTACACCTTC. This encodes CASSSPGTGPSYGYTF.

This sequence joins TRBV9 and TRBJ2-2, with TRBD1 as a possible D gene (5 bases). The CDR3 has 15 residues. V dropped 0 bases and J dropped 3 bases, with 9 bases sitting between them. Germline lookup yields CDR1 SGDLS and CDR2 YYNGEE. Written as DNA, the CDR3 is TGTGCCAGCAGCGTAGTAGACAGACACACCGGGGAGCTGTTTTTT. Translating it yields CASSVVDRHTGELFF.

The chain links TRBV20-1 to TRBJ2-3, with D tentatively TRBD2 (5 bases). Germline CDR1 DFQATT, CDR2 SNEGSKA (reference sequence). The V end was cut by 3 bases, the J end by 5 bases, with 18 bases between. This CDR3 is built from 15 residues. CDR3: CSASPLASRGDTQYF. The CDR3 DNA follows: TGCAGTGCTAGCCCTCTAGCTAGTCGGGGAGATACGCAGTATTTT.

The chain links TRBV7-8 to TRBJ1-6, with D possibly TRBD1 on 6 matching bases. In germline, CDR1 is SGHVS, CDR2 FQNEAQ. V was pared by 4 bases and J by 10 bases, with 14 bases between. The CDR3 is 14 amino acids. CDR3 in amino acids: CASSSQGEDSPLHF. The CDR3 DNA reads TGTGCCAGCAGCTCACAGGGAGAGGACTCACCCCTCCACTTT.

The chain recombines TRBV6-5 with TRBJ1-6; no definite D call. Trimming pared 0 bases from V and 0 bases from J, leaving 9 bases between. CDR1 is MNHEY, CDR2 SVGAGI, per germline. This CDR3 comprises 17 residues. The CDR3 nucleotides read TGTGCCAGCAGTTACTCGAGGATGAGCTCCTATAATTCACCCCTCCACTTT. It is translated as CASSYSRMSSYNSPLHF.

The genes are TRBV5-8 and TRBJ1-1; D is ambiguous. The CDR3 spans 13 residues. V was clipped by 1 base and J by 3 bases, with 7 bases between them. CDR1 is SGHTS, CDR2 YDEGEE, per germline. CDR3 sequence reads: CASSLSRDTEAFF. In DNA, the CDR3 is TGTGCCAGCAGCTTGAGTAGAGACACTGAAGCTTTCTTT.

V gene TRBV5-1 combines with J gene TRBJ1-1; possibly TRBD1 for D (5 bases). The CDR3 consists of 15 residues. Germline V gene data show CDR1 as SGHRS and CDR2 as YFSETQ. V lost 0 bases and J 3 bases, leaving 12 bases between the germline ends. The CDR3 region is CASSLAPGRHTEAFF. The CDR3 nucleotides are TGCGCCAGCAGCTTGGCCCCAGGGCGGCACACTGAAGCTTTCTTT.

The gene calls are TRBV2 and TRBJ1-1; weak D call: TRBD1 (5 bases). The CDR3 is made up of 14 amino acids. CDR1 and CDR2 from the germline V gene are SNHLY and FYNNEI. V was pared by 5 bases and J by 3 bases, with 13 bases between. In DNA, the CDR3 is TGTGCCAGCAGTCGCGAAAGGGGAGACACTGAAGCTTTCTTT. Protein: CASSRERGDTEAFF. Using reference TRBV2 and TRBJ1-1 for the parts outside the CDR3, the full variable domain is EPEVTQTPSHQVTQMGQEVILRCVPISNHLYFYWYRQILGQKVEFLVSFYNNEISEKSEIFDDQFSVERPDGSNFTLKIRSTKLEDSAMYFCASSRERGDTEAFFGQGTRLTVV.

This clonotype was detected only a few times. The rearrangement links TRBV29-1 to TRBJ2-7; D tentatively reads TRBD1 or TRBD2 (6 bases each). This CDR3 has 16 amino acids. V was trimmed by 1 base and J by 1 base, leaving 17 bases between them. Germline lookup yields CDR1 SQVTM and CDR2 ANQGSEA. The CDR3 region is CSVEGVAGEDSYEQYF. CDR3 nucleotide sequence: TGCAGCGTTGAAGGTGTGGCAGGGGAGGATTCCTACGAGCAGTACTTC.

This clonotype was recorded once. The gene calls are TRBV6-6 and TRBJ2-6, with D maybe TRBD1 (5 bases). Germline CDR1 is MNHNY and CDR2 is SVGAGI (reference sequence). With 5 bases removed from V and 0 bases from J, the gap between germline ends came to 11 bases. CDR3 size: 16 residues. In nucleotides, the CDR3 is TGTGCCAGCAGTCGGATGACAGTCTCTGGGGCCAACGTCCTGACTTTC. This encodes CASSRMTVSGANVLTF.

The chain couples TRBV12-5 to TRBJ1-1, with D maybe TRBD1 (5 bases). There are 14 residues in the CDR3. CDR1 and CDR2 from the germline V gene are LGHNT and FRNRAP. The V and J ends lost 1 base and 4 bases respectively, with 10 bases between them. As DNA, the CDR3 is TGTGCTAGTGGTTTGGGGGGGAACCCCACTGAAGCTTTCTTT. This codes for CASGLGGNPTEAFF.

The V and J genes are TRBV7-2 and TRBJ2-2; D is undetermined. Germline values: CDR1 SGHTA, CDR2 FQGNSA. This CDR3 contains 14 residues. Between the trimmed V and J ends, which lost 2 bases and 0 bases, there was a span of 4 bases. The CDR3 loop is CASSLHSNTGELFF. In nucleotides, the CDR3 is TGTGCCAGCAGCTTACACTCGAACACCGGGGAGCTGTTTTTT.

CDR3 nucleotide sequence: TGTGCCAGCAGCTTAGTGGGTAGCGGGGCTCAAGAGACCCAGTACTTC. This codes for CASSLVGSGAQETQYF. The rearrangement links TRBV11-2 to TRBJ2-5; the match to TRBD2 covers 8 bases. Germline V gives CDR1 SGHAT, CDR2 FQNNGV. Losses at the gene ends were 1 base for V and 2 bases for J; bases not matched to a gene: 6. This CDR3 has 16 amino acids. Variable domain in full (rest from reference TRBV11-2 and TRBJ2-5): EAGVAQSPRYKIIEKRQSVAFWCNPISGHATLYWYQQILGQGPKLLIQFQNNGVVDDSQLPKDRFSAERLKGVDSTLKIQPAKLEDSAVYLCASSLVGSGAQETQYFGPGTRLLVL.

The rearrangement uses TRBV12-3 or TRBV12-4 and TRBJ1-3; no definite D call. V lost 6 bases, J lost 0 bases, and 9 bases lay in between. The length of the CDR3 is 14 residues. The CDR3 DNA reads TGTGCCAGCAGGCCGGGCTCCTCTGGAAACACCATATATTTT. Its translation: CASRPGSSGNTIYF.

The rearrangement uses TRBV9 and TRBJ1-1; weak D call: TRBD1 (5 bases). V gave up 0 bases and J gave up 2 bases, with 8 bases separating them. The CDR3 sequence is 14 residues long. Germline V gene lookup returns CDR1 SGDLS and CDR2 YYNGEE. The CDR3 DNA is TGTGCCAGCAGCGTAGGGGGGGTAAACACTGAAGCTTTCTTT. Translation: CASSVGGVNTEAFF.

The chain has TRBV20-1 and TRBJ2-3; 10 bases fit TRBD2. With V trimmed by 3 bases and J by 4 bases, 10 bases remained unmatched. Looked up from germline, CDR1 is DFQATT and CDR2 is SNEGSKA (reference sequence). The CDR3 covers 16 residues. The CDR3 loop is CSASPLAGGGSDTQYF. CDR3 DNA: TGCAGTGCTAGTCCCTTAGCGGGGGGCGGCTCAGATACGCAGTATTTT.

This chain links TRBV6-5 with TRBJ1-5; D is unclear. Germline values: CDR1 MNHEY, CDR2 SVGAGI. CDR3 size: 16 residues. V was clipped by 0 bases and J by 3 bases, with 12 bases between them. The CDR3 sequence: CASSYSGGINNQPQHF. CDR3 in DNA: TGTGCCAGCAGTTACTCGGGTGGGATTAACAATCAGCCCCAGCATTTT.

To note about this clonotype: One end of the junction does not line up with germline, which may come from a read error. This sequence joins TRBV7-7 and TRBJ2-5, with 9 bases aligning to TRBD1. In germline, CDR1 is SSHAT, CDR2 FNYEAQ (reference sequence). The CDR3 is 14 residues long. CDR3 DNA: TGTGCTAGCAGCTTGGACAGGGGAATCGGGACCCAGTACTTC. Amino acids: CASSLDRGIGTQYF.

The chain couples TRBV29-1 to TRBJ2-2; tentatively, D is TRBD1 (6 bases). The germline V gene has CDR1 SQVTM and CDR2 ANQGSEA. The CDR3 extends over 14 amino acids. V lost 4 bases, J lost 5 bases, and 14 bases lay in between. The DNA of the CDR3 is TGCAGCGTTGGGAACAGGGTAGGAACCGGGGAGCTGTTTTTT. Protein sequence: CSVGNRVGTGELFF.

The chain recombines TRBV19 with TRBJ1-2; TRBD1 matches at 7 bases. Per the germline V gene, CDR1 is LNHDA and CDR2 is SQIVND (reference sequence). Trimming at V came to 0 bases and at J to 4 bases, leaving 2 bases not matched to a gene. This CDR3 is 14 amino acids long. The CDR3 sequence is CASSIEGQRYGYTF. The CDR3 region has the DNA TGTGCCAGTAGTATAGAGGGACAGCGCTATGGCTACACCTTC.

The chain links TRBV6-2 or TRBV6-3 to TRBJ2-3; 8 bases match TRBD2. Losses at the gene ends were 5 bases for V and 3 bases for J; bases not matched to a gene: 10. This CDR3 has 16 amino acids. Germline loops: CDR1 MNHEY, CDR2 SVGEGT. The CDR3 DNA follows: TGTGCCAGCAGTCACCCAATGGCGGGGGGTACAGATACGCAGTATTTT. Its protein is CASSHPMAGGTDTQYF.

A few counts support this clonotype. The chain has TRBV30 and TRBJ2-7; TRBD1 agrees at 9 bases. CDR3 length equals 14 residues. The trim removed 2 bases at V and 1 base at J, leaving 3 bases unmatched. Germline V gene sequence: CDR1 GTSNPN, CDR2 SVGIG (reference sequence). CDR3 in amino acids: CAWSSGQGSYEQYF. CDR3 in DNA: TGTGCCTGGAGTTCGGGACAGGGATCCTACGAGCAGTACTTC.

The chain recombines TRBV6-6 with TRBJ2-5; a possible D gene is TRBD2 (6 bases). The CDR3 is 15 residues long. Germline CDR1 MNHNY, CDR2 SVGAGI (reference sequence). Trimming pared 5 bases from V and 2 bases from J, leaving 15 bases between. CDR3 nucleotides: TGTGCCAGCAGTGGGGGGACTCCCAGACAAGAGACCCAGTACTTC. Translated, it gives CASSGGTPRQETQYF.

The J gene is TRBJ1-3, the V gene TRBV12-3 or TRBV12-4; tentatively, D is TRBD1 (5 bases). V lost 4 bases to trimming and J lost 4 bases, with 11 bases between them. The CDR3 loop spans 14 amino acids. The CDR3 loop reads CASSSRVSGNTIYF. CDR3 nucleotides: TGTGCCAGCAGTTCCAGGGTTTCGGGAAACACCATATATTTT.

V usage is TRBV5-6 and J usage is TRBJ2-3; no clear D gene. Germline V gene sequence: CDR1 SGHDT, CDR2 YYEEEE. V was shortened by 6 bases and J by 4 bases, with 15 bases between the two germline ends. This CDR3 has 14 residues. The CDR3: CASNTRRFADTQYF. In DNA form, the CDR3 reads TGTGCCAGCAACACAAGAAGGTTCGCAGATACGCAGTATTTT.